This TCR beta chain comes out of a study of shared clonotypes between healthy human individuals. The investigators split CD4+ cells into a CD45RA+ naive subset and a CD45RA-negative memory subset. Trimming stripped 1 base from V and 5 bases from J, with 11 bases between. CDR1 is SEHNR, CDR2 FQNEAQ, per germline (reference sequence). This CDR3 is built from 15 residues. Only in-frame clones appear in the TCRdb table, and some are missing; sequencing was by immunoSEQ multiplex PCR. The top ten clones hold over 0.12% of a sample with about 2.4 million clones, approximately 90% of them seen once. V usage is TRBV7-9 and J usage is TRBJ1-4, with D possibly TRBD1 on 5 matching bases. The TCR was taken from a man aged 18 to 29 in good health. Sequenced: naive CD4+ T cells sorted from blood. Described subset: CD45RA+ positively selected. The CDR3 loop is CASSLGKGKNEKLFF. The CDR3 DNA reads as TGTGCCAGCAGCTTAGGAAAGGGGAAGAATGAAAAACTGTTTTTT.